The clone carrying this T cell receptor (beta chain) occurred once. Its target is not known. This sample is drawn from a study of vaccination and CD4 T cells after COVID-19. V lost 8 bases and J 5 bases, leaving 21 bases between the germline ends. This CDR3 spans 15 amino acids. CDR1 is MNHNS and CDR2 is SASEGT in the germline V gene. Stated treatment: 10-day PBMC culture with coronavirus spike peptide pools or control peptides (ViraFEST assay). ViraFEST used peptide pools to expand antigen-specific T cells, then sequenced TCRs. Sequencing of cultured CD4+ T cell DNA used the Oncomine TCR Beta short-read assay. TCRdb re-derived calls from the PCR reads in MiXCR, one entry per CDR3 protein. The sample has about 15,000 distinct CDR3 sequences; around 48% are singletons.

The sample consisted of CD4+ T cells from blood, cultured in vitro, taken before SARS-CoV-2 vaccination. The V and J genes are TRBV6-1 and TRBJ1-1, with D maybe TRBD1 (5 bases). This sequence originates from a human donor who had recovered from COVID-19. CDR3 sequence: CASSIISGGRTEAFF. The CDR3 DNA is TGTGCCAGCTCTATCATAAGCGGGGGGAGAACTGAAGCTTTCTTT.